This paragraph reports one TCR beta chain. Its cognate antigen is unknown. TCRdb's copy holds only in-frame clones and misses some; the assay was immunoSEQ multiplex PCR. The table has approximately 110,000 clones, roughly 85% seen once; the top ten hold around 4.4%. This sample is drawn from a study of T cell responses to AZD1222 COVID-19 vaccine. Study findings and constraints: A reported finding is that nearly half of spike-specific TCRs target unmutated variant regions. Clonal diversity was possibly underestimated; the donors were predominantly white British and more often female.

The CDR3 totals 13 residues. CDR1 MDHEN and CDR2 SYDVKM come from the germline V gene. V was clipped by 2 bases and J by 10 bases, with 14 bases between them. The source was peripheral blood, collected 28 days after the second AZD1222 dose. The sequence derives from an adult who received the AZD1222 COVID-19 vaccine. This chain uses TRBV28 with TRBJ1-2; D unresolved. The CDR3 is CASSLLTERDYTF. The CDR3, as DNA: TGTGCCAGCAGTTTACTAACGGAGAGGGACTACACCTTC.